This entry concerns a single TCR beta chain. Its antigen is as yet unknown. The data derive from a study of cytotoxic CD8 clonotypes in ibrutinib-treated CLL. The overall study: After a median of around 70 months, around 15 patients stayed remitted and about twelve progressed; responses had been partial in roughly 25 and complete in 2. Overall study results and limits: Contraction or stability on treatment characterized the public clonotypes, which were uncommon. Clonality measured at baseline exceeded age-matched healthy donors, tracking circulating CD8+ T-cell counts.

Assay: immunoSEQ multiplex PCR; the TCRdb copy retains only in-frame clones and omits some. The table records about 22,000 clones, approximately 81% of them present only once. The TCR originated in a human donor with chronic lymphocytic leukemia. This specimen consisted of PBMCs, obtained before ibrutinib treatment.

The CDR3, as DNA: TGTGCCACCACCCCTAGCGGGGCCTACCAAGAGACCCAGTACTTC. Protein: CATTPSGAYQETQYF. V gene TRBV19 combines with J gene TRBJ2-5; 9 nucleotides align to TRBD2. With V trimmed by 10 bases and J by 0 bases, 9 bases remained unmatched. The CDR3 consists of 15 residues. CDR1 is LNHDA, CDR2 SQIVND, per germline (reference sequence).